One T cell receptor beta chain is described in this entry. The data derive from a study of T cells in Graves' hyperthyroidism and ophthalmopathy. Template material for amplifying TCR beta CDR3 regions consisted of RNA transcripts. First-round RT-PCR of the TCR CDR3 relied on the HTBI primer set. TCRdb re-analysed the multiplex PCR reads in MiXCR, keeping a single row per CDR3 protein. Of more than 350,000 distinct CDR3 sequences listed, around 15% are singletons. This CDR3 has 17 amino acids. V lost 0 bases and J 9 bases, leaving 19 bases between the germline ends. The germline V gene encodes CDR1 SGDLS and CDR2 YYNGEE.

Sequenced: blood. The gene calls are TRBV9 and TRBJ1-6, with D possibly matching TRBD1 (5 bases). This receptor was obtained from an older woman with Graves' ophthalmopathy. The CDR3 DNA follows: TGTGCCAGCAGCGTAGCTATGCGGCACAGGAGACTTTCACCCCTCCACTTT. This encodes CASSVAMRHRRLSPLHF.